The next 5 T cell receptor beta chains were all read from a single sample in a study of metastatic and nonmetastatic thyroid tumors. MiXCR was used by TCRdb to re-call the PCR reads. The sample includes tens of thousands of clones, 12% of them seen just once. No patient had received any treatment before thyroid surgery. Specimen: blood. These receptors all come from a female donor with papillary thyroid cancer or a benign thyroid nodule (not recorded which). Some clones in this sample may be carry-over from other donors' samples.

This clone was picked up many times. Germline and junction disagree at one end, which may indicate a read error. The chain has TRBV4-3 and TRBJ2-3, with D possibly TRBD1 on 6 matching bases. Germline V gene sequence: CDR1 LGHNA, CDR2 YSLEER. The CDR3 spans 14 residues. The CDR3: CASSQRGFTGTQYF. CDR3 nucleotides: TGCGCCAGCAGCCAGAGGGGGTTCACAGGTACGCAGTATTTT.

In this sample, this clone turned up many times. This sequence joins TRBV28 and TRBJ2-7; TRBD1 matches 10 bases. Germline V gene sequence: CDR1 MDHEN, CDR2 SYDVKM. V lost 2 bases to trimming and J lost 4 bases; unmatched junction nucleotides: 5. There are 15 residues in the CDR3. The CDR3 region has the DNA TGTGCCAGCAGTTTAGAGGGGGACAGGGGTTACGAGCAGTACTTC. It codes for CASSLEGDRGYEQYF.

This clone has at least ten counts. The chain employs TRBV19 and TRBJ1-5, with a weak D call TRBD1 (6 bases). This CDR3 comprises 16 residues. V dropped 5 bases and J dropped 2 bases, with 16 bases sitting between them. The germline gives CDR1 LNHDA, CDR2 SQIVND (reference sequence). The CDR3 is CASSPKNRARNQPQHF. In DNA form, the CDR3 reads TGTGCCAGTAGTCCCAAAAACAGGGCCCGCAATCAGCCCCAGCATTTT.

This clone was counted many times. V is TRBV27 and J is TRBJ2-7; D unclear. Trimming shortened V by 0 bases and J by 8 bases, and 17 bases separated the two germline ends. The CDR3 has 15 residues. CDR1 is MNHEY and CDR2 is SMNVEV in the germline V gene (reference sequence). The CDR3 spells CASSLSFSWATKQYF. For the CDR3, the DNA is TGTGCCAGCAGTTTATCGTTTTCCTGGGCTACGAAGCAGTACTTC.

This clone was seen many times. This chain's CDR3 is CASSIRTDITYNEQFF. Written as DNA, the CDR3 is TGTGCCAGTAGTATCAGGACTGATATTACCTACAATGAGCAGTTCTTC. The chain is built from TRBV19 and TRBJ2-1; TRBD2 might be the D (5 bases). The CDR3 covers 16 residues. Germline values: CDR1 LNHDA, CDR2 SQIVND (reference sequence). The V end lost 3 bases, the J end lost 2 bases, and 14 bases lay between the germline ends.